This T cell receptor (beta chain) was captured in a study of cytomegalovirus exposure and HLA in healthy donors. Healthy individuals who donated bone marrow served as the donors. These donors counted as nominally healthy when sampled, but unrecorded immune exposures were likely. The primer mix had 60 Vbeta and 13 Jbeta primers. The repertoire was sequenced with immunoSEQ multiplex PCR; TCRdb's copy has only in-frame clones and lacks some. The repertoire consists of 170,000 or so clones, with less than 90% occurring once and the leading ten covering under 0.4%. The CDR3 is made up of 15 amino acids. V shed 5 bases and J 1 base; nucleotides not matched to a gene: 6. The germline gives CDR1 MNHEY, CDR2 SMNVEV (reference sequence). Broader study findings: Later, an analysis found that common viral pathogens appeared to be linked with several of the most significant clusters. A later analysis associated around 17,000 TCR beta sequences with HLA alleles at a 0.05 false discovery rate.

In regard to this clone: Its antigen remains unidentified.

What was sequenced was PBMCs. The chain couples TRBV27 to TRBJ2-5; 8 positions match TRBD1. The TCR comes from a boy aged 2 to 10 in good health and CMV-seronegative. CDR3 nucleotides: TGTGCCAGCAGTCCTGCTCAGGGGGCCCAAGAGACCCAGTACTTC. Its translation is CASSPAQGAQETQYF.